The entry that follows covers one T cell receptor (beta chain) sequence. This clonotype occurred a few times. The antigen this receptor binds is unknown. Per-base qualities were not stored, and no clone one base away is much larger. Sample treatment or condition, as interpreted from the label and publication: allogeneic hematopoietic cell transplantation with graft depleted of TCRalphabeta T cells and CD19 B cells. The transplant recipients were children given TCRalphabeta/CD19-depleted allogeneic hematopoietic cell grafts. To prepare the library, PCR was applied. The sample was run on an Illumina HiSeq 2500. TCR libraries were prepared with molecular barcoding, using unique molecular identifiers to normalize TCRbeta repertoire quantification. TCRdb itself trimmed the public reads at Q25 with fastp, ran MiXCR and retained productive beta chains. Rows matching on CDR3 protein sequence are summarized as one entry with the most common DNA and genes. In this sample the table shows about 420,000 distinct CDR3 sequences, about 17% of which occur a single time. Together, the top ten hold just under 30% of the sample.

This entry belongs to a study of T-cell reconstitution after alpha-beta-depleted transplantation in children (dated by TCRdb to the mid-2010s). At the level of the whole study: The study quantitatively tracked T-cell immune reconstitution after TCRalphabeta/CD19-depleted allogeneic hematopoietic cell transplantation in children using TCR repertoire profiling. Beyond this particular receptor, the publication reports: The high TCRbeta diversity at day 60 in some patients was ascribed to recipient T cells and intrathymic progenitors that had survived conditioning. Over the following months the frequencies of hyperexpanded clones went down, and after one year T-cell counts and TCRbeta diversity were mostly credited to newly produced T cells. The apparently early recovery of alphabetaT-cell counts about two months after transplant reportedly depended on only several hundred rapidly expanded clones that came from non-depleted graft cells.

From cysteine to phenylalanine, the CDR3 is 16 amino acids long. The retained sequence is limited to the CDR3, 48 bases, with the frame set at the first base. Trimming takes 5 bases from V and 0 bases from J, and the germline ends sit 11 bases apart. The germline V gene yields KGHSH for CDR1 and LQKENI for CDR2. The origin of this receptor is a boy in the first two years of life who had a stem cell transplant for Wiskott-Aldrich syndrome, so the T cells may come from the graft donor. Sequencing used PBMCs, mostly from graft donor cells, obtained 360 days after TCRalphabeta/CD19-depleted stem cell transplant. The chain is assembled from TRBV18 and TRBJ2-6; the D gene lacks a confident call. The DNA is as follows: TGTGCCAGCTCAAAACCCCCTTTCTCTGGGGCCAACGTCCTGACTTTC. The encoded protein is CASSKPPFSGANVLTF.